The sequence of this TCR beta chain was determined in a study of T cells in localized non-small cell lung cancer. Study results and caveats: Adjacent uninvolved lung tissue had the highest T cell clonality, exceeding tumor. The appearance of a median 57 of the top 100 tumor clones was seen in adjacent lung.

Only in-frame clones appear in the TCRdb table, and some are missing; sequencing was by immunoSEQ multiplex PCR. The table lists over 25,000 clones, 90% of them singletons, with approximately 0.99% in the top ten. Germline V gene sequence: CDR1 SGHTA, CDR2 FQGTGA. CDR3 length: 15 residues. As concerns this clone: Its specificity is not known.

This clonotype originated in a woman aged 35 to 75 with stage I lung adenocarcinoma. The rearrangement links TRBV7-3 to TRBJ2-5, with TRBD2 identical over 10 bases. The DNA end lines up better with TRBJ2-7; the J call may be wrong. Here the sequenced sample was peripheral blood, taken before any cancer treatment. The CDR3 DNA reads as TGTGCCAGCAGCGCTATAGCGGGGGGCTCCTACGAGCAGTACTTC. Translated, it gives CASSAIAGGSYEQYF.